The sequence of this TCR beta chain was determined in a study of blood T cell repertoires in COVID-19. Background on the study: Acute and convalescent COVID-19 specimens originated in the United States, Italy and Spain. T cells, B-cell-depleted T cells, or PBMCs supplied cDNA or gDNA.

The ends were cut back, 1 base at V and 2 bases at J, with 9 bases in the middle. The CDR3 length is 15 residues. Germline CDR1 SGHVS, CDR2 FNYEAQ. Authors' analysis steps: Cell counts per sample came from amplifying reference gene primers. TCRdb's table, derived via immunoSEQ multiplex PCR, lists solely in-frame clones and lacks some. Clonal size and the V and J genes are those of that table, whereas D and trimming came from the DNA. This sample has around 49,000 clones, with 89% found just once. The specimen was peripheral blood. This chain links TRBV7-6 with TRBJ2-1; D may be TRBD1 (6 bases). The receptor was derived from a human donor in a cohort sampled during active COVID-19. Written as DNA, the CDR3 is TGTGCCAGCAGCTTAGAGCACAGGGCCTACAATGAGCAGTTCTTC. This sequence encodes CASSLEHRAYNEQFF. Full variable domain (rest looked up from reference TRBV7-6 and TRBJ2-1): GAGVSQSPRYKVTKRGQDVALRCDPISGHVSLYWYRQALGQGPEFLTYFNYEAQQDKSGLPNDRFSAERPEGSISTLTIQRTEQRDSAMYRCASSLEHRAYNEQFFGPGTRLTVL.